Following are 12 T cell receptor beta chains from one sample sequenced in a study of cytomegalovirus exposure and HLA in healthy donors. The PCR contained 60 Vbeta and 13 Jbeta primers. Produced via immunoSEQ multiplex PCR; TCRdb's table is partial and in-frame only. The data contain around 280,000 clones, around 90% of them singletons. The sample was PBMCs. The origin of the receptors is a young woman in good health and CMV-seronegative.

The rearrangement uses TRBV11-2 and TRBJ2-7; D gene unclear. The V gene's germline CDR1 is SGHAT and CDR2 FQNNGV. Trimming shortened V by 1 base and J by 3 bases, and 10 bases separated the two germline ends. This CDR3 is 14 amino acids long. The chain's CDR3 is CASSLGTAYYEQYF. CDR3 in DNA: TGTGCCAGCAGCTTAGGAACAGCCTACTACGAGCAGTACTTC.

As for this clone: Other nucleotide sequences in the sample specify the same CDR3. The chain employs TRBV6-5 and TRBJ1-6; D perhaps matches TRBD1 (5 bases). V was pared by 0 bases and J by 13 bases, with 16 bases between. CDR3 length: 15 residues. The germline CDR1 and CDR2 sequences are MNHEY and SVGAGI. The CDR3 bases are TGTGCCAGCAGTTACTCAGGAGGGGACGGTTCCCCCCTCCACTTT. Its protein product is CASSYSGGDGSPLHF.

This chain connects TRBV27 to TRBJ1-5; the D gene is possibly TRBD1 (6 bases). This CDR3 has 14 residues. Germline V lookup: CDR1 MNHEY, CDR2 SMNVEV (reference sequence). The V gene lost 4 bases and the J gene lost 6 bases, with 13 bases spanning the gap. The CDR3 DNA reads as TGTGCCAGCAGTTGGGCGGGGGCTGGTCAGCCCCAGCATTTT. Its translation: CASSWAGAGQPQHF.

The chain carries TRBV19 and TRBJ1-6; D is uncertain. This CDR3 is 15 amino acids long. Trimming shortened V by 3 bases and J by 8 bases, and 14 bases separated the two germline ends. Germline V gene lookup returns CDR1 LNHDA and CDR2 SQIVND (reference sequence). The DNA of the CDR3 is TGTGCCAGTAGTATCCTGCCCGGGAGGGATTCACCCCTCCACTTT. This sequence encodes CASSILPGRDSPLHF.

This chain links TRBV7-9 with TRBJ2-5, with 8 bases that match TRBD1. The end of the DNA aligns better with TRBJ2-7, so the J call may be wrong. The CDR3 extends over 19 amino acids. The germline V gene encodes CDR1 SEHNR and CDR2 FQNEAQ (reference sequence). CDR3 DNA sequence: TGTGCCAGCAGCTCAGACGACAGGGGAAAGGCCCCGGTCCCCCACGAGCAGTACTTC. It specifies CASSSDDRGKAPVPHEQYF.

The V call is TRBV6-5, the J call TRBJ1-6; D perhaps matches TRBD1 (5 bases). CDR1 and CDR2 (germline): MNHEY, SVGAGI. The length of the CDR3 is 16 residues. Trimming shortened V by 0 bases and J by 10 bases, and 16 bases separated the two germline ends. CDR3: CASSYSPDPGESPLHF. The CDR3 nucleotides are TGTGCCAGCAGTTACTCCCCAGACCCGGGGGAATCACCCCTCCACTTT.

The chain employs TRBV7-9 and TRBJ1-2, with 9 nucleotides matching TRBD1. The CDR3 has 17 residues. The germline gives CDR1 SEHNR, CDR2 FQNEAQ (reference sequence). V was clipped by 1 base and J by 8 bases; unmatched bases: 14. The chain's CDR3 is CASSLEGRGQGPSGYTF. The CDR3 nucleotides are TGTGCCAGCAGCTTAGAGGGGCGGGGACAGGGACCGAGCGGCTACACCTTC.

This clone was found a few times. Other nucleotide sequences in the sample specify the same CDR3. V is TRBV9 and J is TRBJ2-7; TRBD2 matches at 7 bases. Per germline, CDR1 SGDLS and CDR2 YYNGEE. The CDR3 spans 13 residues. J lost 5 bases, V lost 0 bases, and 2 bases had no gene match. CDR3 protein: CASSVDRGDEQYF. For the CDR3, the DNA is TGTGCCAGCAGCGTAGACCGGGGGGACGAGCAGTACTTC. The full variable domain, completed using reference TRBV9 and TRBJ2-7, is DSGVTQTPKHLITATGQRVTLRCSPRSGDLSVYWYQQSLDQGLQFLIQYYNGEERAKGNILERFSAQQFPDLHSELNLSSLELGDSALYFCASSVDRGDEQYFGPGTRLTVT.

This clone came up a few times. The chain recombines TRBV6-6 with TRBJ1-5; TRBD1 might be the D (6 bases). The germline V gene encodes CDR1 MNHNY and CDR2 SVGAGI (reference sequence). The CDR3 totals 15 residues. Trimming left V 0 bases short and J 4 bases short, with 10 bases between. The CDR3 loop reads CASSYSQGPNQPQHF. The CDR3 DNA follows: TGTGCCAGCAGTTACTCCCAGGGGCCGAATCAGCCCCAGCATTTT.

V and J are TRBV14 and TRBJ2-3; D unresolved. CDR1 SGHDN and CDR2 FVKESK come from the germline V gene. Trimming took 0 bases from V and 7 from J, leaving 11 bases between them. This CDR3 region has 14 residues. CDR3 sequence: CASSQESTPNTQYF. In nucleotides, the CDR3 is TGTGCCAGCAGCCAAGAGAGTACCCCGAATACGCAGTATTTT.

This clone came up once. The J gene is TRBJ1-2, the V gene TRBV2; 8 positions agree with TRBD1. The length of the CDR3 is 13 residues. The V segment lost 10 bases and the J segment 4 bases; nucleotides outside the gene matches: 8. The germline gives CDR1 SNHLY, CDR2 FYNNEI. The CDR3 loop reads CATAGQAGYGYTF. The CDR3 bases are TGTGCCACCGCGGGACAGGCTGGCTATGGCTACACCTTC.

The CDR3 reads CASSPRDRTGELFF. CDR3 bases: TGTGCCAGCAGCCCACGGGACAGAACCGGGGAGCTGTTTTTT. This chain uses TRBV14 with TRBJ2-2, with 7 bases that match TRBD1. The CDR3 has 14 residues. J lost 5 bases, V lost 4 bases, and 4 bases had no gene match. Germline V lookup: CDR1 SGHDN, CDR2 FVKESK.